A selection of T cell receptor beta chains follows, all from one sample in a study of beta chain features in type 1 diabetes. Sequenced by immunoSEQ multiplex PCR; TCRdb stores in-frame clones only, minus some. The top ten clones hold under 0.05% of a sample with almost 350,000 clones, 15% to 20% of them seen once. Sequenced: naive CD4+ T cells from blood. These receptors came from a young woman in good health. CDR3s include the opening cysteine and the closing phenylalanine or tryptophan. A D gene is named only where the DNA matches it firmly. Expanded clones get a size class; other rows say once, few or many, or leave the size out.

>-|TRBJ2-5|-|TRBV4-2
CASSRQAVTGPAQETQYF
TGTGCCAGCAGCCGACAAGCGGTAACAGGGCCCGCACAAGAGACCCAGTACTTC
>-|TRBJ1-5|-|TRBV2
CASSEAREGKPQHF
TGTGCCAGCAGTGAAGCGCGGGAGGGAAAGCCCCAGCATTTT
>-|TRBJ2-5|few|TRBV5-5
CASSLERQETQYF
TGTGCCAGCAGCTTGGAGCGACAGGAGACCCAGTACTTC
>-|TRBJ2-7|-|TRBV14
CASSPRVRAEQYF
TGTGCCAGCAGCCCCCGAGTGAGGGCCGAGCAGTACTTC
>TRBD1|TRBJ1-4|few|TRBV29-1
CSARQGSDEKLFF
TGCAGCGCTAGACAGGGGTCAGATGAAAAACTGTTTTTT
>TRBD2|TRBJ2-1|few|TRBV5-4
CASSLPGLAGTSSYNEQFF
TGTGCCAGCAGCCTACCGGGACTAGCGGGAACGAGCTCCTACAATGAGCAGTTCTTC
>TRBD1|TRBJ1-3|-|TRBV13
CASSSSGGRDTIYF
TGTGCCAGCAGCTCCTCAGGGGGTCGGGACACCATATATTTT
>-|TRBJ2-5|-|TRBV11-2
CASSLMGAETQYF
TGTGCCAGCAGCTTAATGGGGGCGGAGACCCAGTACTTC
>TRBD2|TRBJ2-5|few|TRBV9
CASSAMGGQETQYF
TGTGCCAGCAGCGCTATGGGGGGGCAAGAGACCCAGTACTTC
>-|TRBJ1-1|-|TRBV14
CASSQESWYENTEAFF
TGTGCCAGCAGCCAAGAGAGTTGGTACGAGAACACTGAAGCTTTCTTT
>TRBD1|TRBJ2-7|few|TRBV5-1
CASSLLPGQIYEQYF
TGCGCCAGCAGCCTACTGCCGGGACAGATTTACGAGCAGTACTTC
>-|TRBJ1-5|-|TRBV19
CASSMRFNQPQHF
TGTGCCAGTAGTATGAGGTTCAATCAGCCCCAGCATTTT
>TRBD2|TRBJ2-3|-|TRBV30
CAWSKTSGSTDTQYF
TGTGCCTGGAGTAAGACTAGCGGGAGCACAGATACGCAGTATTTT
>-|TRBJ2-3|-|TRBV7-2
CASSAYTDTQYF
TGTGCCAGCAGCGCCTATACAGATACGCAGTATTTT
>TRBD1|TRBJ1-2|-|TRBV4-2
CASSQYTGVEDGYTF
TGTGCCAGCAGCCAATACACAGGGGTTGAGGATGGCTACACCTTC
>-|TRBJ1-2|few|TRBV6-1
CASSRQAGGDYGYTF
TGTGCCAGCAGCCGTCAGGCCGGAGGGGACTATGGCTACACCTTC
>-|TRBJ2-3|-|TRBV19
CASSIRPGDTQYF
TGTGCCAGTAGTATACGGCCGGGGGATACGCAGTATTTT
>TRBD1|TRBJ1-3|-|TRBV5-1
CASSSSGQTGNTIYF
TGCGCCAGCAGCTCTTCGGGACAGACTGGAAACACCATATATTTT
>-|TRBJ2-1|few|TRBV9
CASSREEGGYGPFF
TGTGCCAGCAGCCGGGAGGAGGGGGGCTACGGTCCGTTCTTC
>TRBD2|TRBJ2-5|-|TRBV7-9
CASSSTSGPIGETQYF
TGTGCCAGCAGCTCAACTAGCGGTCCGATCGGGGAGACCCAGTACTTC
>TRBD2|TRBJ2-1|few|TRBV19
CASAPTSGSRRTQFF
TGTGCCAGTGCCCCGACTAGCGGGAGTCGGCGAACGCAGTTCTTC
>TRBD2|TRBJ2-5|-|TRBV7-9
CASSFGLAAETQYF
TGTGCCAGCAGCTTCGGACTAGCAGCAGAGACCCAGTACTTC